This entry is about one TCR beta chain. Its antigen is undetermined. The record originates from a study of glioma-infiltrating T cells. Whole-study context: Low-grade gliomas were grade II; glioblastomas were grade IV at initial diagnosis. Dexamethasone exposure before glioma surgery was limited to six or fewer days.

Study observations and caveats: Gliomas, especially low-grade, showed above-expected tissue-blood divergence; non-neoplastic patients showed below.

TCR alpha and beta CDR3 regions were amplified from RNA using iRepertoire nested multiplex PCR. Tissue mRNA or PBMC total RNA, roughly 90-450 ng, went into one-step reverse transcription and amplification. TCRdb passed the multiplex PCR reads through MiXCR, listing each CDR3 protein once. The data show approximately 400,000 distinct CDR3 sequences, approximately 42% seen once. The sequence was collected from a human donor with low-grade glioma or glioblastoma, undergoing nonglioma brain surgery, or in good health (not recorded which). Sequencing was carried out using glioma tissue, nonneoplastic brain tissue, or PBMCs (not recorded which).

CDR3 sequence: CASSVTGHVGSTEAFF. The CDR3 DNA reads as TGTGCCAGCAGCGTCACAGGGCACGTGGGGAGCACTGAAGCTTTCTTT. This chain uses TRBV9 with TRBJ1-1, with TRBD1 as a possible D gene (6 bases). Germline V gene data show CDR1 as SGDLS and CDR2 as YYNGEE. The CDR3 length is 16 residues. Trimming removed 2 bases at V and 4 bases at J, with 18 bases between.